This T cell receptor (beta chain) was recorded in a study of blood T cells in healthy people across ages. Study results and caveats: Measured against age, TCR beta diversity per million T cells decreased in a roughly linear manner. Because sorting was not performed, PBMCs prevented conclusive naive versus antigen-experienced comparison.

Germline values: CDR1 MDHEN, CDR2 SYDVKM. Trimming removed 10 bases from V and 9 bases from J; junction bases left unmatched: 19. This CDR3 spans 15 amino acids. Alongside a J-beta primer mix, a sample-barcoded 5' primer served in a second PCR lasting about 7 to 11 cycles. Any given sample supplied a minimum of 2.5 million CDR3-containing paired-end reads. TCRdb used MiXCR to reprocess the 5' RACE reads, holding one entry per CDR3 protein. The sample lists over 600,000 distinct CDR3 sequences, around 41% seen once, with roughly 30% in the top ten. On this clonotype: Its antigen is unidentified.

Sequencing input: blood. This sequence originates from a man aged 80 or over in good health. V usage is TRBV28 and J usage is TRBJ2-5; TRBD1 matches 8 bases. The CDR3 here is CATKGQGGSWEAQYF. The CDR3 DNA is TGTGCCACCAAAGGACAGGGCGGTTCTTGGGAGGCCCAGTACTTC.